These 13 T cell receptor beta chains were all obtained from the same sample, sequenced in a study of identifying expanded T cells in peripheral blood. TCRdb's copy holds only in-frame clones and misses some; the assay was immunoSEQ multiplex PCR. Here the sample spans around 95,000 clones, 88% being singletons. Sequenced input: blood. The receptors here all came from a person between 18 and 75 years old in good health.

This clone was picked up a small number of times. CDR3 nucleotides: TGTGCCAGCTCGAAGCAGGGGGCCGAAGAGCAGTACTTC. Amino acid sequence: CASSKQGAEEQYF. This chain links TRBV18 with TRBJ2-7; 8 bases map to TRBD1. After removal of 6 bases from V and 7 bases from J, the junction contained 8 bases not matched to a gene. The CDR3 contains 13 residues. Germline-derived CDR1 and CDR2 are KGHSH and LQKENI.

The V gene is TRBV19, the J gene TRBJ1-1, with 9 nucleotides matching TRBD1. Germline CDR1 and CDR2: LNHDA and SQIVND (reference sequence). The CDR3 is 14 amino acids. J lost 1 base, V lost 4 bases, and 1 base had no gene match. The CDR3 region is CASSKQGANTEAFF. In DNA form, the CDR3 reads TGTGCCAGTAGTAAACAGGGGGCGAACACTGAAGCTTTCTTT.

The chain carries TRBV7-8 and TRBJ1-1; D unclear. Germline values: CDR1 SGHVS, CDR2 FQNEAQ. The length of the CDR3 is 13 residues. Deletions cut 1 base from V and 1 base from J, with 4 bases between. This CDR3 reads CASSLVRNTEAFF. Written as DNA, the CDR3 is TGTGCCAGCAGCTTAGTTAGGAACACTGAAGCTTTCTTT. Looking up the rest from reference TRBV7-8 and TRBJ1-1 gives the full variable domain: GAGVSQSPRYKVAKRGQDVALRCDPISGHVSLFWYQQALGQGPEFLTYFQNEAQLDKSGLPSDRFFAERPEGSVSTLKIQRTQQEDSAVYLCASSLVRNTEAFFGQGTRLTVV.

J is TRBJ1-6 and V is TRBV19, with 10 bases lining up with TRBD1. Germline V gene lookup returns CDR1 LNHDA and CDR2 SQIVND (reference sequence). Trimming took 2 bases from V and 0 from J; bases not matched to a gene: 13. The CDR3 runs to 21 residues. This CDR3 is CASSIRFRDRGQSSYNSPLHF. The CDR3 DNA reads TGTGCCAGTAGTATAAGGTTCCGGGACAGGGGCCAGAGCTCCTATAATTCACCCCTCCACTTT.

The gene calls are TRBV10-3 and TRBJ1-2, with D perhaps TRBD1 (5 bases). The V and J ends lost 0 bases and 8 bases respectively, with 13 bases between them. Germline V CDR1 and CDR2: ENHRY, SYGVKD. The CDR3 has 14 amino acids. Here the CDR3 DNA reads TGTGCCATCAGTGAGTCCTCAGGGTCGCAGGGCTACACCTTC. This codes for CAISESSGSQGYTF.

The DNA of the CDR3 is TGTGCCAGCAGCTTGGGCAATGAGCAGTTCTTC. It is translated as CASSLGNEQFF. The J gene is TRBJ2-1, the V gene TRBV5-5; no clear D. The CDR3 is 11 amino acids. Trimming shortened V by 0 bases and J by 6 bases, and 1 base separated the two germline ends. In germline, CDR1 is SGHKS, CDR2 YYEKEE (reference sequence).

This clone was detected a few times. This chain uses TRBV2 with TRBJ1-2; TRBD1 aligns across 8 bases. The CDR3 extends over 13 amino acids. The J segment lost 8 bases and the V segment lost 7 bases, leaving 9 bases of the junction unmatched. Germline V gives CDR1 SNHLY, CDR2 FYNNEI. This chain's CDR3 is CASIPDRVNGYTF. CDR3 bases: TGTGCCAGCATCCCGGACAGGGTGAACGGCTACACCTTC.

This chain joins TRBV19 and TRBJ2-3; D is unclear. In germline, CDR1 is LNHDA, CDR2 SQIVND (reference sequence). Trimming took off 10 bases at V and 0 bases at J, with 14 bases between the two ends. The CDR3 covers 14 residues. As DNA, the CDR3 is TGTGCCACAAGTACGGCGGTTAGCACAGATACGCAGTATTTT. Amino acids: CATSTAVSTDTQYF.

The chain has TRBV10-3 and TRBJ2-1; TRBD2 aligns across 8 bases. The CDR3 has 16 amino acids. V lost 3 bases and J lost 0; bases outside the gene matches: 4. The germline V gene has CDR1 ENHRY and CDR2 SYGVKD. The CDR3 DNA reads TGTGCCATCAGTGAATCGGGGACTAGCTCCTACAATGAGCAGTTCTTC. It codes for CAISESGTSSYNEQFF.

The chain uses TRBV6-1 and TRBJ1-2; the D gene is possibly TRBD1 (6 bases). The CDR3 loop spans 13 amino acids. Trimming took 4 bases from V and 6 from J, leaving 12 bases between them. Germline lookup yields CDR1 MNHNS and CDR2 SASEGT. This CDR3 is CASSGQVPHGYTF. CDR3 nucleotides: TGTGCCAGCAGTGGACAGGTTCCCCATGGCTACACCTTC.

This clone was recorded a few times. The chain links TRBV11-2 to TRBJ2-7; 7 bases agree with TRBD1. The CDR3 length is 15 residues. V dropped 2 bases and J dropped 3; count of bases not matched to a gene: 7. Germline loops: CDR1 SGHAT, CDR2 FQNNGV. In DNA, the CDR3 is TGTGCCAGCAGCTTAACGGGACAGAGTTACTACGAGCAGTACTTC. Its protein is CASSLTGQSYYEQYF.

The gene calls are TRBV6-1 and TRBJ1-1, with TRBD1 matching 10 bases. Germline CDR1 is MNHNS and CDR2 is SASEGT. With 1 base clipped from V and 4 bases from J, the junction kept 3 bases outside the gene matches. This CDR3 comprises 15 residues. The CDR3 loop reads CASSEVGQGGTEAFF. The CDR3 nucleotides are TGTGCCAGCAGTGAAGTAGGACAGGGGGGCACTGAAGCTTTCTTT.

This chain links TRBV19 with TRBJ1-1; D remains ambiguous. The germline V gene encodes CDR1 LNHDA and CDR2 SQIVND (reference sequence). CDR3 length equals 14 residues. The V end lost 4 bases, the J end lost 3 bases, and 12 bases lay between the germline ends. Written as DNA, the CDR3 is TGTGCCAGTAGTACCCGCAATGGGGACACTGAAGCTTTCTTT. Translation gives CASSTRNGDTEAFF.